This entry describes one TCR beta chain. These data belong to a study of T cell changes during pregnancy in multiple sclerosis. Produced via immunoSEQ multiplex PCR; TCRdb's table is partial and in-frame only. Among roughly 75,000 clones listed, around 93% were seen once. This clonotype was obtained from a female donor in good health, enrolled as a control in a pregnancy study. The material sequenced was peripheral blood, taken after pregnancy.

The CDR3, as DNA: TGTGCCAGCAGCCCTCCTCCTCTGTGGGAGGGGAATCAGCCCCAGCATTTT. Translating gives CASSPPPLWEGNQPQHF. The chain has TRBV7-3 and TRBJ1-5, with D possibly being TRBD1 (5 bases). CDR3 size: 17 residues. CDR1 is SGHTA and CDR2 is FQGTGA in the germline V gene. Trimming shortened V by 5 bases and J by 4 bases, and 21 bases separated the two germline ends. Together with reference TRBV7-3 and TRBJ1-5, the CDR3 gives the full variable domain: GAGVSQTPSNKVTEKGKYVELRCDPISGHTALYWYRQSLGQGPEFLIYFQGTGAADDSGLPNDRFFAVRPEGSVSTLKIQRTERGDSAVYLCASSPPPLWEGNQPQHFGDGTRLSIL.